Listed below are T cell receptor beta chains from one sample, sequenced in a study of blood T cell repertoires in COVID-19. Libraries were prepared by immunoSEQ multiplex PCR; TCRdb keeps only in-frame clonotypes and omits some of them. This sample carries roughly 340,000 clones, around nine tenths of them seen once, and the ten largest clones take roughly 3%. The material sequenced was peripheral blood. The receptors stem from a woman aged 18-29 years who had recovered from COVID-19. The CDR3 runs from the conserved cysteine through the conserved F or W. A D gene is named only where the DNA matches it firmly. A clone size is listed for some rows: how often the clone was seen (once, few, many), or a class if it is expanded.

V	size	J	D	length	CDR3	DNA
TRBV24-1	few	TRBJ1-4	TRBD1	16	CATSRLRDRGNEKLFF	TGTGCCACCAGCCGCCTAAGGGACAGGGGTAATGAAAAACTGTTTTTT
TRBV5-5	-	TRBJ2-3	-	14	CASSLGRFTDTQYF	TGTGCCAGCAGCTTGGGCAGGTTCACAGATACGCAGTATTTT
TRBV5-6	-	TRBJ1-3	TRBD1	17	CASSVGQGKTTGNTIYF	TGTGCCAGCAGCGTCGGACAGGGAAAAACAACTGGAAACACCATATATTTT
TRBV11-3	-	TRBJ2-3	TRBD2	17	CASSARLAGISTDTQYF	TGTGCCAGCAGCGCAAGACTAGCGGGGATTAGCACAGATACGCAGTATTTT
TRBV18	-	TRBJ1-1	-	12	CASSPRQREAFF	TGTGCCAGCTCACCCCGACAGAGGGAAGCTTTCTTT
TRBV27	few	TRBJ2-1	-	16	CASSRLETSSYNEQFF	TGTGCCAGCAGCCGACTCGAGACGAGCTCCTACAATGAGCAGTTCTTC
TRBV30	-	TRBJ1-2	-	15	CAWSVQGGNLYGYTF	TGTGCCTGGAGTGTACAGGGAGGGAATCTCTATGGCTACACCTTC
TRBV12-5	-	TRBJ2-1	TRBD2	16	CASGLDSGIYYNEQFF	TGTGCTAGTGGTTTGGATAGCGGGATATACTACAATGAGCAGTTCTTC
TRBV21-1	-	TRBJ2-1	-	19	CASSKEGTSGRASYNEQFF	TGTGCCAGCAGCAAAGAGGGGACTAGCGGGAGGGCCTCCTACAATGAGCAGTTCTTC
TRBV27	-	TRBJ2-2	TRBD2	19	CASSYLSPTSGSNTGELFF	TGTGCCAGCAGCTACCTTTCACCGACTAGCGGGAGTAACACCGGGGAGCTGTTTTTT
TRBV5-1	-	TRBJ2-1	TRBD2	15	CASSLPGLAAKEQFF	TGCGCCAGCAGCTTACCGGGACTAGCTGCCAAGGAGCAGTTCTTC
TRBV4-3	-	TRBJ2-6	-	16	CASSQEGASGANVLTF	TGCGCCAGCAGCCAAGAGGGGGCCTCTGGGGCCAACGTCCTGACTTTC
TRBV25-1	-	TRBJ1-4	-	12	CASSDRNEKLFF	TGTGCCAGCAGTGATCGTAATGAAAAACTGTTTTTT
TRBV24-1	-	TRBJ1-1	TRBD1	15	CATSDHGTGDTKAFF	TGTGCCACCAGTGACCATGGGACAGGGGACACCAAAGCTTTCTTT
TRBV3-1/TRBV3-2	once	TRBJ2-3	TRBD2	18	CASSRRGTSGRPGDTQYF	TGTGCCAGCAGCCGCAGAGGGACTAGCGGGAGACCCGGAGATACGCAGTATTTT
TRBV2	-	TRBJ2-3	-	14	CASRKGGRSDTQYF	TGTGCCAGCAGAAAGGGGGGGCGGTCAGATACGCAGTATTTT
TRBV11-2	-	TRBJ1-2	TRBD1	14	CASSRNRGSYGYTF	TGTGCCAGCAGCCGAAACAGGGGCTCCTATGGCTACACCTTC
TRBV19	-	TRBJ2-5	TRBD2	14	CASSVTSGQETQYF	TGTGCCAGTAGTGTGACTAGCGGACAAGAGACCCAGTACTTC
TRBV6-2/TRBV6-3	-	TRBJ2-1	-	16	CASSYTLQERYNEQFF	TGTGCCAGCAGTTATACACTCCAGGAGCGGTACAATGAGCAGTTCTTC
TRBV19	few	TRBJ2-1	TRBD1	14	CASRLTGGSSEQFF	TGTGCCAGTAGGTTAACAGGGGGTTCCAGTGAGCAGTTCTTC
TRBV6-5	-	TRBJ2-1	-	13	CASAVLPYNEQFF	TGTGCCAGCGCGGTCCTTCCTTACAATGAGCAGTTCTTC
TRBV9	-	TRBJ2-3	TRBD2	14	CASTAGDITDTQYF	TGTGCCAGCACGGCGGGAGATATTACAGATACGCAGTATTTT
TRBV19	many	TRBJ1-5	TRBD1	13	CASTGQGIQPQHF	TGTGCCAGTACCGGACAGGGTATACAGCCCCAGCATTTT
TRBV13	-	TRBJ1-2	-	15	CASSSEEIPNYGYTF	TGTGCCAGCAGCAGTGAGGAGATACCAAACTATGGCTACACCTTC
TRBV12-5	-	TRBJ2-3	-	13	CASGLGAADTQYF	TGTGCTAGTGGTTTGGGGGCCGCGGATACGCAGTATTTT
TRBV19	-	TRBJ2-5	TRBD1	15	CASSRTGGAQETQYF	TGTGCCAGTAGTCGGACAGGAGGAGCCCAAGAGACCCAGTACTTC
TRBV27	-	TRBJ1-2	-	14	CASSFQGPNYGYTF	TGTGCCAGCAGTTTCCAGGGCCCGAACTATGGCTACACCTTC
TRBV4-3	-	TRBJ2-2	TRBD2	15	CASRSGRAGTGELFF	TGCGCCAGCCGAAGCGGGAGGGCCGGCACCGGGGAGCTGTTTTTT
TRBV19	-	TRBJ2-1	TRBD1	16	CASSIVQGALSDEQFF	TGTGCCAGTAGTATAGTTCAGGGGGCGCTCAGCGATGAGCAGTTCTTC
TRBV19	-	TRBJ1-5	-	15	CASSIGGGSNQPQHF	TGTGCCAGTAGTATAGGCGGCGGAAGCAATCAGCCCCAGCATTTT
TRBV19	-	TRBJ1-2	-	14	CASTRAGQHYGYTF	TGTGCCAGTACCCGAGCCGGACAGCACTATGGCTACACCTTC
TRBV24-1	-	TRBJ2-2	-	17	CATSDLLGQGKTGELFF	TGTGCCACCAGTGATTTGCTTGGTCAGGGAAAGACCGGGGAGCTGTTTTTT
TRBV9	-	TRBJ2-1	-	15	CASSVTDRRGDEQFF	TGTGCCAGCAGCGTCACGGACAGGAGGGGCGATGAGCAGTTCTTC
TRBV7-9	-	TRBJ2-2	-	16	CASSPNHKQNTGELFF	TGTGCCAGCAGCCCGAACCATAAGCAGAACACCGGGGAGCTGTTTTTT
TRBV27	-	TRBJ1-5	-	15	CASSLFTGSNQPQHF	TGTGCCAGCAGTTTATTTACGGGATCAAATCAGCCCCAGCATTTT
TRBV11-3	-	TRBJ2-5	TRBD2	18	CASSPRLAGLGYQETQYF	TGTGCCAGCAGCCCCCGACTAGCGGGACTGGGGTACCAAGAGACCCAGTACTTC
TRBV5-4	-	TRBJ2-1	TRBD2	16	CASSAALAGSYNEQFF	TGTGCCAGCAGCGCGGCTTTAGCGGGTTCCTACAATGAGCAGTTCTTC
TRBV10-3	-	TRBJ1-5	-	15	CAISESIIRGQPQHF	TGTGCCATCAGTGAGTCAATCATCAGGGGCCAGCCCCAGCATTTT
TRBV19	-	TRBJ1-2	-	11	CASNYRYGYTF	TGTGCCAGTAATTATCGCTATGGCTACACCTTC
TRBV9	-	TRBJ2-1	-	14	CASSSPGLYNEQFF	TGTGCCAGCAGCTCCCCGGGACTTTACAATGAGCAGTTCTTC
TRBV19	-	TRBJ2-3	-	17	CASSQGGGGFRTDTQYF	TGTGCCAGTAGTCAGGGGGGAGGAGGGTTTCGCACAGATACGCAGTATTTT
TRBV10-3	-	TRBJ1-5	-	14	CAISEQWSNQPQHF	TGTGCCATCAGTGAGCAGTGGAGCAATCAGCCCCAGCATTTT
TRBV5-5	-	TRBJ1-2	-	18	CASSLSLWAQRVVYGYTF	TGTGCCAGCAGCCTATCCTTGTGGGCCCAGAGAGTAGTCTATGGCTACACCTTC
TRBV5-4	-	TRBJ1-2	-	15	CASSLAGALNYGYTF	TGTGCCAGCAGCTTGGCAGGGGCCCTAAACTATGGCTACACCTTC
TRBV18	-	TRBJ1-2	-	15	CASSSEEDTSIGYTF	TGTGCCAGCTCATCCGAAGAGGACACTTCGATAGGCTACACCTTC
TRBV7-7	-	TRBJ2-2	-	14	CASSHYSDTGELFF	TGTGCCAGCAGCCACTACTCGGACACCGGGGAGCTGTTTTTT
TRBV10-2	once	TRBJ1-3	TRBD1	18	CASEATGGRPSSGNTIYF	TGCGCCAGCGAAGCCACAGGGGGAAGACCCAGCTCTGGAAACACCATATATTTT